A selection of T cell receptor beta chains follows, all from one sample in a study of T cell clones after liver transplantation. Some clones are missing from TCRdb's copy, which holds only in-frame ones; the method was immunoSEQ multiplex PCR. The table has fewer than 85,000 clones, approximately 87% seen once. This specimen consisted of CD4+ T cells from blood, obtained at the 22-month timepoint. The receptor set was obtained from a human patient who received a liver transplant. These T cells may partly come from the graft donor. Both conserved end residues are part of each CDR3. A D gene is named only where the DNA matches it firmly. Where a row states a size, it is once, few, many or the class of an expanded clone; other rows omit it.

v_call: TRBV5-1; d_call: .; j_call: TRBJ2-7; clone_size: .; cdr3_nt: TGCGCCAGCAGCTTGGAACTTACGGCTCGGTCCGAGCAGTACTTC; cdr3_aa: CASSLELTARSEQYF
v_call: TRBV5-4; d_call: TRBD2; j_call: TRBJ2-5; clone_size: once; cdr3_nt: TGTGCCAGCAGCTCGGCGACTAGCGGTCCCCGGAGAGAGACCCAGTACTTC; cdr3_aa: CASSSATSGPRRETQYF
v_call: TRBV25-1; d_call: TRBD2; j_call: TRBJ2-7; clone_size: .; cdr3_nt: TGTGCCAGCAGCGAAGCGGGATCCATCTACGAGCAGTACTTC; cdr3_aa: CASSEAGSIYEQYF
v_call: TRBV9; d_call: .; j_call: TRBJ2-1; clone_size: .; cdr3_nt: TGTGCCAGCAGCGTAGTTAGTGGTTCCTACAATGAGCAGTTCTTC; cdr3_aa: CASSVVSGSYNEQFF
v_call: TRBV27; d_call: .; j_call: TRBJ2-2; clone_size: .; cdr3_nt: TGTGCCAGCAGTTTATCTATTCTCGGAAACACCGGGGAGCTGTTTTTT; cdr3_aa: CASSLSILGNTGELFF
v_call: TRBV5-4; d_call: TRBD1; j_call: TRBJ2-1; clone_size: .; cdr3_nt: TGTGCCAGCAGCCCAAGGGGACAGGGGGCGGTCGATGAGCAGTTCTTC; cdr3_aa: CASSPRGQGAVDEQFF
v_call: TRBV7-6; d_call: .; j_call: TRBJ2-3; clone_size: .; cdr3_nt: TGTGCCAGCAGCTTAGATTCGGGCAGCCGCTCTGGAGATACGCAGTATTTT; cdr3_aa: CASSLDSGSRSGDTQYF
v_call: TRBV9; d_call: TRBD2; j_call: TRBJ2-5; clone_size: .; cdr3_nt: TGTGCCAGCAGCGTAGGCGGGGGGGCCTTAGAGACCCAGTACTTC; cdr3_aa: CASSVGGGALETQYF
v_call: TRBV18; d_call: TRBD1; j_call: TRBJ2-5; clone_size: once; cdr3_nt: TGTGCCAGCTCACCACGACCACAGGGGCGCCAAGAGACCCAGTACTTC; cdr3_aa: CASSPRPQGRQETQYF
v_call: TRBV5-6; d_call: TRBD2; j_call: TRBJ2-5; clone_size: .; cdr3_nt: TGTGCCAGCAGCTTGGAGGTGACAGCGGGAACCCAGTACTTC; cdr3_aa: CASSLEVTAGTQYF
v_call: TRBV4-3; d_call: .; j_call: TRBJ1-1; clone_size: .; cdr3_nt: TGCGCCAGCAGCCAAGATCCTACGAACACTGAAGCTTTCTTT; cdr3_aa: CASSQDPTNTEAFF
v_call: TRBV5-1; d_call: TRBD1; j_call: TRBJ1-1; clone_size: .; cdr3_nt: TGCGCCAGCAGCTTGGGGACAGGGTATTCCCTAGAAGCTTTCTTT; cdr3_aa: CASSLGTGYSLEAFF
v_call: TRBV5-1; d_call: TRBD1; j_call: TRBJ2-6; clone_size: .; cdr3_nt: TGCGCCAGCAGCCTACAGGGGGAATCTGGGGCCAACGTCCTGACTTTC; cdr3_aa: CASSLQGESGANVLTF
v_call: TRBV28; d_call: .; j_call: TRBJ1-4; clone_size: .; cdr3_nt: TGTGCCAGCAGTTTATTAAGCGGCCCGGAAAAACTGTTTTTT; cdr3_aa: CASSLLSGPEKLFF
v_call: TRBV5-4; d_call: .; j_call: TRBJ1-1; clone_size: .; cdr3_nt: TGTGCCAGCAGTATAACAGCGAACACTGAAGCTTTCTTT; cdr3_aa: CASSITANTEAFF
v_call: TRBV28; d_call: .; j_call: TRBJ2-5; clone_size: .; cdr3_nt: TGTGCCAGCACCACGGGGGAGACCCAGTACTTC; cdr3_aa: CASTTGETQYF
v_call: TRBV7-3; d_call: .; j_call: TRBJ2-7; clone_size: .; cdr3_nt: TGTGCCAGCAGCTTAGTGGGAACCGACAGCTGGGACGAGCAGTACTTC; cdr3_aa: CASSLVGTDSWDEQYF
v_call: TRBV7-3; d_call: .; j_call: TRBJ2-7; clone_size: .; cdr3_nt: TGTGCCAGCAGCTTAACGGCCGGGGGAATCCGCGAGCAGTACTTC; cdr3_aa: CASSLTAGGIREQYF
v_call: TRBV5-1; d_call: .; j_call: TRBJ1-2; clone_size: .; cdr3_nt: TGCGCCAGCAGCTTGGCCCAGGGAAGGGGCTATGGCTACACCTTC; cdr3_aa: CASSLAQGRGYGYTF
v_call: TRBV6-5; d_call: .; j_call: TRBJ1-4; clone_size: .; cdr3_nt: TGTGCCAGCAGTTGGGGGCCTAATGAAAAACTGTTTTTT; cdr3_aa: CASSWGPNEKLFF
v_call: TRBV4-1; d_call: .; j_call: TRBJ2-2; clone_size: .; cdr3_nt: TGCGCCAGCAGCCCTGAGACAGCCACGAACACCGGGGAGCTGTTTTTT; cdr3_aa: CASSPETATNTGELFF
v_call: TRBV28; d_call: .; j_call: TRBJ2-2; clone_size: .; cdr3_nt: TGTGCCAGCAGTGGGACACTAGTTTCCGACACCGGGGAGCTGTTTTTT; cdr3_aa: CASSGTLVSDTGELFF
v_call: TRBV6-5; d_call: .; j_call: TRBJ1-4; clone_size: .; cdr3_nt: TGTGCCAGCAGTTACAAGGGGGCAACTAATGAAAAACTGTTTTTT; cdr3_aa: CASSYKGATNEKLFF
v_call: TRBV18; d_call: TRBD2; j_call: TRBJ2-3; clone_size: .; cdr3_nt: TGTGCCAGCTCACTCTATAGCGGGGTTAGCACAGATACGCAGTATTTT; cdr3_aa: CASSLYSGVSTDTQYF
v_call: TRBV19; d_call: TRBD1; j_call: TRBJ2-5; clone_size: once; cdr3_nt: TGTGCCAGTAGTATAGATCGGACAGGCGGGACCCAGTACTTC; cdr3_aa: CASSIDRTGGTQYF
v_call: TRBV7-2; d_call: TRBD2; j_call: TRBJ2-6; clone_size: once; cdr3_nt: TGTGCCAGCAGCTTATACGGCGGGAGTTCTGGGGCCAACGTCCTGACTTTC; cdr3_aa: CASSLYGGSSGANVLTF
v_call: TRBV19; d_call: .; j_call: TRBJ1-5; clone_size: .; cdr3_nt: TGTGCCAGTAGTATGGCGGGGGCAGGAGGGCAGCCCCAGCATTTT; cdr3_aa: CASSMAGAGGQPQHF
v_call: TRBV19; d_call: TRBD2; j_call: TRBJ2-2; clone_size: .; cdr3_nt: TGTGCCACCCAAGGGGCTAGCGGGGGCACCGGGGAGCTGTTTTTT; cdr3_aa: CATQGASGGTGELFF
v_call: TRBV7-6; d_call: .; j_call: TRBJ2-1; clone_size: .; cdr3_nt: TGTGCCAGCAGCTCAATGGTGGCGGGCTATAGCTCCTACAATGAGCAGTTCTTC; cdr3_aa: CASSSMVAGYSSYNEQFF
v_call: TRBV6-1; d_call: .; j_call: TRBJ1-2; clone_size: .; cdr3_nt: TGTGCCAGCAGTGAACATGAACGCAGTAACTATGGCTACACCTTC; cdr3_aa: CASSEHERSNYGYTF
v_call: TRBV28; d_call: .; j_call: TRBJ2-7; clone_size: few; cdr3_nt: TGTGCCAGCCAAGAAGGTTCCTACGAGCAGTACTTC; cdr3_aa: CASQEGSYEQYF
v_call: TRBV11-1; d_call: TRBD1; j_call: TRBJ1-2; clone_size: .; cdr3_nt: TGTGCCAGCAGCTTCATTTCCGGGACAGGGTTTTATGGCTACACCTTC; cdr3_aa: CASSFISGTGFYGYTF
v_call: TRBV6-5; d_call: .; j_call: TRBJ1-2; clone_size: .; cdr3_nt: TGTGCCAGCAGTCAAGTCACGGCAGGCAGCTATGGCTACACCTTC; cdr3_aa: CASSQVTAGSYGYTF
v_call: TRBV19; d_call: .; j_call: TRBJ2-3; clone_size: .; cdr3_nt: TGTGCCAGTAGTATGGGGGCCGCAGATACGCAGTATTTT; cdr3_aa: CASSMGAADTQYF
v_call: TRBV7-6; d_call: .; j_call: TRBJ2-5; clone_size: .; cdr3_nt: TGTGCCAGCAGGAATCCCTCTCAAGAGACCCAGTACTTC; cdr3_aa: CASRNPSQETQYF
v_call: TRBV10-3; d_call: TRBD1; j_call: TRBJ1-2; clone_size: .; cdr3_nt: TGTGCCATCACTCAACAGGGGGACTATGGCTACACCTTC; cdr3_aa: CAITQQGDYGYTF
v_call: TRBV7-3; d_call: .; j_call: TRBJ2-1; clone_size: .; cdr3_nt: TGTGCCAGCAGCTTAGAAGCGATATCTGAGCAGTTCTTC; cdr3_aa: CASSLEAISEQFF
v_call: TRBV6-1; d_call: .; j_call: TRBJ2-5; clone_size: .; cdr3_nt: TGTGCCAGCAGTGAAGCGACGCGGGGGCGCCGGGAGACCCAGTACTTC; cdr3_aa: CASSEATRGRRETQYF
v_call: TRBV6-1; d_call: .; j_call: TRBJ2-1; clone_size: few; cdr3_nt: TGTGCCAGCACCAGGGGCTACAATGAGCAGTTCTTC; cdr3_aa: CASTRGYNEQFF